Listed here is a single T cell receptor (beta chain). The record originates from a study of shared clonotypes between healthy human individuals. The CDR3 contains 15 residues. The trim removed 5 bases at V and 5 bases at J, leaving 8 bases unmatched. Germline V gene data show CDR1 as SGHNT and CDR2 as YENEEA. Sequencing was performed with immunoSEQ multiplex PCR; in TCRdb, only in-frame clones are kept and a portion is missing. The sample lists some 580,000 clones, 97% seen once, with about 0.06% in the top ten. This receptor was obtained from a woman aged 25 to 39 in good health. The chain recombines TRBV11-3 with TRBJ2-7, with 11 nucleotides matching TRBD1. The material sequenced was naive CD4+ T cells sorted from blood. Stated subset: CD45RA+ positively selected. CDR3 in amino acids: CASSRTGGFGDEQYF. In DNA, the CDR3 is TGTGCCAGCAGCCGGACAGGGGGCTTTGGTGACGAGCAGTACTTC. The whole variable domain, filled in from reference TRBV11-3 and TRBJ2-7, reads EAGVVQSPRYKIIEKKQPVAFWCNPISGHNTLYWYLQNLGQGPELLIRYENEEAVDDSQLPKDRFSAERLKGVDSTLKIQPAELGDSAVYLCASSRTGGFGDEQYFGPGTRLTVT.